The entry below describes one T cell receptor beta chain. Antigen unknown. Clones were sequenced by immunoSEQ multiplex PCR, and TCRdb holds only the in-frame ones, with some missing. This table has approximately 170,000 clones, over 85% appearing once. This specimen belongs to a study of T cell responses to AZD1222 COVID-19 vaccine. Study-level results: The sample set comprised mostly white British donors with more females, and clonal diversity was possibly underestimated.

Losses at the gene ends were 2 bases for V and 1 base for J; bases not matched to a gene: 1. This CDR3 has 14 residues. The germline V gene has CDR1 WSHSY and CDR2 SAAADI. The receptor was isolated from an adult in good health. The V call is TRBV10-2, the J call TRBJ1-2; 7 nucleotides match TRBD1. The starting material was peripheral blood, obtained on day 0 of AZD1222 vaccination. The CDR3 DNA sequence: TGCGCCAGCAGTGAGGACAGGGATAACTATGGCTACACCTTC. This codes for CASSEDRDNYGYTF.